The T cell receptor beta chain described here comes from a study of blood T cell repertoires in COVID-19. The assay was immunoSEQ multiplex PCR, and TCRdb's table has in-frame clones only and misses some. The sample yields 110,000 to 150,000 clones, 65% to 80% seen once. Specimen: peripheral blood. The origin of this receptor is a man between 60 and 70 years old with acute or convalescent COVID-19.

This chain's CDR3 is CASGSEAGGSYF. CDR3 DNA: TGTGCTAGTGGTTCCGAGGCGGGAGGTTCATATTTT. The chain recombines TRBV12-5 with TRBJ2-3, with TRBD2 matching 8 bases. In germline, CDR1 is LGHNT, CDR2 FRNRAP. This CDR3 region has 12 residues. V was pared by 4 bases and J by 15 bases, with 9 bases of the junction left unmatched. Full variable domain (outside the CDR3, taken from reference TRBV12-5 and TRBJ2-3): DARVTQTPRHKVTEMGQEVTMRCQPILGHNTVFWYRQTMMQGLELLAYFRNRAPLDDSGMPKDRFSAEMPDATLATLKIQPSEPRDSAVYFCASGSEAGGSYFGPGTRLTVL.